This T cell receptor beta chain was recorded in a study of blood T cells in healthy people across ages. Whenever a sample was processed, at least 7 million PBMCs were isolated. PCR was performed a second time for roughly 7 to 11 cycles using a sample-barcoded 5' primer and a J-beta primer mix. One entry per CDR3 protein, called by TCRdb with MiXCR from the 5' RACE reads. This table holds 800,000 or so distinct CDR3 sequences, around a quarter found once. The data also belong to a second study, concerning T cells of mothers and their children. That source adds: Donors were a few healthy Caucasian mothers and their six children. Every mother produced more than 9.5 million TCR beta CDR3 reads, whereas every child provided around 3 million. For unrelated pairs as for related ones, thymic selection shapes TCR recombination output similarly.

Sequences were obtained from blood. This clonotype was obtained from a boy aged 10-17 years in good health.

The CDR3, as DNA: TGCGCCAGCAGCCAAGATGGGGTGGGAGGCTGGCGCAAAAACATTCAGTACTTC. It specifies CASSQDGVGGWRKNIQYF. The rearrangement uses TRBV4-3 and TRBJ2-4; a possible D gene is TRBD2 (6 bases). The CDR3 runs 18 residues. V was trimmed by 0 bases and J by 3 bases, leaving 18 bases between them. The germline V gene has CDR1 LGHNA and CDR2 YSLEER.